This T cell receptor (beta chain) comes out of a study of tumor-infiltrating lymphocytes in primary liver carcinoma. Overall study findings and caveats: Tumor-adjacent and tumor-blood pairs shared a smaller degree of overlap than tumor region pairs.

This clonotype was found many times. Its antigen is currently unknown. Unsorted bulk tissue of about 20-32 mg yielded co-extracted RNA and DNA. Patients' primary liver carcinoma was surgically resected. TCR beta cDNA was reverse-transcribed from 400 to 500 ng of total RNA. The reaction used a constant-region primer and ProtoScript II reverse transcriptase. The TCR beta library was amplified through three nested multiplex PCR rounds in a modified ARM-PCR procedure. Forward primers for TRBV1-TRBV30 and a C-beta reverse primer served the first two PCR rounds, at about 10 cycles each. TCRdb recomputed calls from the multiplex PCR reads with MiXCR, one row per CDR3 protein. The table has tens of thousands of distinct CDR3 sequences, roughly 70% seen once. The V gene's germline CDR1 is DFQATT and CDR2 SNEGSKA (reference sequence). The CDR3 covers 11 residues. Deletions cut 4 bases from V and 8 bases from J, with 11 bases between.

This clonotype was sampled from a middle-aged man with primary liver carcinoma and hepatitis B virus infection. What was sequenced was liver tumor tissue from sampling region 1. Described subset: tumor region T1, superior pole. The V gene is TRBV20-1, the J gene TRBJ1-2; D is unclear. The CDR3 DNA is TGCAGTGCTACCAAGACGGGGGGCTACACCTTC. As protein: CSATKTGGYTF.